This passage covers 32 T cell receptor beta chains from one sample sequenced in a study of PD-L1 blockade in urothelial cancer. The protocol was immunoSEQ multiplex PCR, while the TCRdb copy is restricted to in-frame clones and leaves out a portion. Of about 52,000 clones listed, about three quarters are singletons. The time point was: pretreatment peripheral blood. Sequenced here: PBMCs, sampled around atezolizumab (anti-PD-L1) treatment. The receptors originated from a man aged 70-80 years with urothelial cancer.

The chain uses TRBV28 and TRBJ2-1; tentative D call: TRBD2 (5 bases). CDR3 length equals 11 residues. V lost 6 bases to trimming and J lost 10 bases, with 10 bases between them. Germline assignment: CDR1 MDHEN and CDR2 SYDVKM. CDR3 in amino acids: CASRGVGEQFF. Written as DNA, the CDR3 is TGTGCCAGCAGGGGAGTAGGGGAGCAGTTCTTC. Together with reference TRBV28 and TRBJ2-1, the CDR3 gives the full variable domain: DVKVTQSSRYLVKRTGEKVFLECVQDMDHENMFWYRQDPGLGLRLIYFSYDVKMKEKGDIPEGYSVSREKKERFSLILESASTNQTSMYLCASRGVGEQFFGPGTRLTVL.

CDR3 sequence (DNA): TGTGCCAGCAACCGGTACAGGGCCGCCACCGGGGAGCTGTTTTTT. Protein: CASNRYRAATGELFF. This rearrangement joins TRBV5-5 to TRBJ2-2, with D tentatively TRBD1 (6 bases). CDR1 and CDR2 from the germline V gene are SGHKS and YYEKEE (reference sequence). Trimming stripped 6 bases from V and 4 bases from J, with 16 bases between. This CDR3 has 15 residues.

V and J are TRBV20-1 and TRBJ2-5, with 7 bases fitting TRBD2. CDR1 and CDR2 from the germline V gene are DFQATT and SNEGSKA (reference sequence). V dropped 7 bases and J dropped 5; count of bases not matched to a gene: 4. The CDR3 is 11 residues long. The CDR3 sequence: CSVGREETQYF. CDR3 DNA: TGCAGTGTGGGGCGGGAGGAGACCCAGTACTTC.

The CDR3 bases are TGTGCTCTTCTGGGGAGCGGCGGTAACTATGGCTACACCTTC. Protein product: CALLGSGGNYGYTF. This sequence joins TRBV28 and TRBJ1-2; no definite D call. The CDR3 is made up of 14 amino acids. Germline V gene data show CDR1 as MDHEN and CDR2 as SYDVKM.

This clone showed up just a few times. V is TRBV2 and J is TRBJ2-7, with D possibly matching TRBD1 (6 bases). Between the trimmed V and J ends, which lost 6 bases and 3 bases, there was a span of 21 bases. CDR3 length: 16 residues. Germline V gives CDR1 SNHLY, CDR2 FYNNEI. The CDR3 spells CASSPQGKAYYYEQYF. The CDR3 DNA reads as TGTGCCAGCAGCCCCCAGGGGAAAGCTTATTACTACGAGCAGTACTTC.

The CDR3 DNA reads TGTGCCAGCAGCCCTGGACAGGGGATGGGCTACACCTTC. This translates into CASSPGQGMGYTF. The chain uses TRBV7-9 and TRBJ1-2, with TRBD1 matching over 9 bases. This CDR3 has 13 amino acids. Unmatched junction bases numbered 6, after V lost 5 bases and J lost 8 bases. Germline CDR1 and CDR2: SEHNR and FQNEAQ (reference sequence).

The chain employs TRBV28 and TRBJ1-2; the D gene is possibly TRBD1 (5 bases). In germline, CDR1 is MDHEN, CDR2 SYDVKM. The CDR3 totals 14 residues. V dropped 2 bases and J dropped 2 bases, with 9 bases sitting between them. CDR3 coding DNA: TGTGCCAGCAGTTTAATAGGGGCGAACTATGGCTACACCTTC. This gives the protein CASSLIGANYGYTF.

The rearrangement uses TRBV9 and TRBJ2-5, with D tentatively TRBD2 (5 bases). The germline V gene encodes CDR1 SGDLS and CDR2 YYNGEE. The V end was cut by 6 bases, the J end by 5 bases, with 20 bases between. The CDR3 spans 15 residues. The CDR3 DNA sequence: TGTGCCAGCACCTCCGAGGCCGCCAGAGGGGAGACCCAGTACTTC. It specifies CASTSEAARGETQYF.

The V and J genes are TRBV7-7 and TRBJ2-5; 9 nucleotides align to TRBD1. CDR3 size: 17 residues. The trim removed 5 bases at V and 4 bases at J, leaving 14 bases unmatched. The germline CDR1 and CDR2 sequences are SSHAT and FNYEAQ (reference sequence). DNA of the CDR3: TGTGCCAGCAGCCAGATGGGGACAGGGTATTTGACAGAGACCCAGTACTTC. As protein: CASSQMGTGYLTETQYF.

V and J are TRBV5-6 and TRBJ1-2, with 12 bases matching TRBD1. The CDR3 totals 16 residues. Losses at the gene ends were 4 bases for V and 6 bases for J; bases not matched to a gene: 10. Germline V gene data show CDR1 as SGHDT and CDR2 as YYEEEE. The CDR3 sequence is CASSIPGQGARDGYTF. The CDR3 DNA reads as TGTGCCAGCAGCATCCCGGGACAGGGGGCAAGGGATGGCTACACCTTC.

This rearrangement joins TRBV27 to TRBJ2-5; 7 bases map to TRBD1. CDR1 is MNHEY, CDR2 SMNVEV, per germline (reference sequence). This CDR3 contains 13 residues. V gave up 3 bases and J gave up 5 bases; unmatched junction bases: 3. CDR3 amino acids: CASSFIGGETQYF. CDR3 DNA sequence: TGTGCCAGCAGTTTTATAGGGGGCGAGACCCAGTACTTC.

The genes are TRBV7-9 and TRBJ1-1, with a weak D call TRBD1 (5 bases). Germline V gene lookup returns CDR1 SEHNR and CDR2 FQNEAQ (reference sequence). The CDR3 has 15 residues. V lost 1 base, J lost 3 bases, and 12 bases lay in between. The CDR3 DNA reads TGTGCCAGCAGCTTAGACCTACAGGTTTACACTGAAGCTTTCTTT. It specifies CASSLDLQVYTEAFF. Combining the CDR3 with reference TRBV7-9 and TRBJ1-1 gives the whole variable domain DTGVSQNPRHKITKRGQNVTFRCDPISEHNRLYWYRQTLGQGPEFLTYFQNEAQLEKSRLLSDRFSAERPKGSFSTLEIQRTEQGDSAMYLCASSLDLQVYTEAFFGQGTRLTVV.

The CDR3 sequence: CAWSVKRGGSYEQYF. CDR3 DNA: TGTGCCTGGAGTGTTAAGAGGGGGGGCTCCTACGAGCAGTACTTC. The gene calls are TRBV30 and TRBJ2-7, with TRBD2 as a possible D gene (7 bases). The V and J ends lost 0 bases and 0 bases respectively, with 12 bases between them. The CDR3 has 15 residues. CDR1 is GTSNPN, CDR2 SVGIG, per germline (reference sequence).

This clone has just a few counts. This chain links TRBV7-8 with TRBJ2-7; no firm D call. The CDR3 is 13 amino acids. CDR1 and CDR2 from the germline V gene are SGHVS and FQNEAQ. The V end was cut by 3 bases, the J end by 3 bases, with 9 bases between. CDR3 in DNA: TGTGCCAGCAGCTTGGAACAGAGCTACGAGCAGTACTTC. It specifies CASSLEQSYEQYF.

CDR3 protein: CASSFWGVKNTEAFF. CDR3 sequence (DNA): TGTGCCAGCAGCTTCTGGGGGGTGAAGAACACTGAAGCTTTCTTT. The chain joins TRBV7-6 to TRBJ1-1; D possibly corresponds to TRBD1 (5 bases). With 3 bases removed from V and 1 base from J, the gap between germline ends came to 12 bases. CDR1 SGHVS and CDR2 FNYEAQ come from the germline V gene. CDR3 length: 15 residues.

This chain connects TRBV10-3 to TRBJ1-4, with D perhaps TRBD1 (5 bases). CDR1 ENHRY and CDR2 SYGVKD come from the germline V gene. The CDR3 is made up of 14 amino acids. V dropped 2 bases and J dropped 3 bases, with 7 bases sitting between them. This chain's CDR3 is CAISETGSNEKLFF. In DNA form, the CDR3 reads TGTGCCATCAGTGAGACAGGCTCTAATGAAAAACTGTTTTTT.

In nucleotides, the CDR3 is TGTGCCAGCAGCGTAACGGACAGAGCCTATAATTCACCCCTCCACTTT. Translating gives CASSVTDRAYNSPLHF. This rearrangement joins TRBV9 to TRBJ1-6, with D tentatively TRBD1 (6 bases). V lost 1 base, J lost 2 bases, and 10 bases lay in between. In germline, CDR1 is SGDLS, CDR2 YYNGEE. This CDR3 region has 16 residues.

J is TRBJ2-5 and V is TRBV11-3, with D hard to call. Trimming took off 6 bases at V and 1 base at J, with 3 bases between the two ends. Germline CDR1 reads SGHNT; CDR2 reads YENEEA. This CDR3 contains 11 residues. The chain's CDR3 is CASRSQETQYF. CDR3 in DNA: TGTGCCAGCAGGAGCCAAGAGACCCAGTACTTC.

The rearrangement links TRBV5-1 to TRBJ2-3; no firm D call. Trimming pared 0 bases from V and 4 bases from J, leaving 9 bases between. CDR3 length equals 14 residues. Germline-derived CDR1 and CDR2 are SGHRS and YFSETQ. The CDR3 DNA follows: TGCGCCAGCAGCTTGGATTCAGTTCCAGATACGCAGTATTTT. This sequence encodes CASSLDSVPDTQYF.

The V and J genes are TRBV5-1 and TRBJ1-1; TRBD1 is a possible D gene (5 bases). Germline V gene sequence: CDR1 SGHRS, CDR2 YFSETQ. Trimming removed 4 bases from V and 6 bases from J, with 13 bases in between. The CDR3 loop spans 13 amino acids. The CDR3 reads CASSRGGTSEAFF. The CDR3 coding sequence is TGCGCCAGCAGCCGGGGGGGTACATCTGAAGCTTTCTTT.

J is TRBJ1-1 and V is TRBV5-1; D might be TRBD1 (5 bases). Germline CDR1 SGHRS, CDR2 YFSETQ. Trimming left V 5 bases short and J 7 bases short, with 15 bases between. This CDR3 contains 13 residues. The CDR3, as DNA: TGCGCCAGCAGGGACCCTGGGGGGGGTGAAGCTTTCTTT. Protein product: CASRDPGGGEAFF. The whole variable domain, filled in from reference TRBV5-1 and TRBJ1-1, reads KAGVTQTPRYLIKTRGQQVTLSCSPISGHRSVSWYQQTPGQGLQFLFEYFSETQRNKGNFPGRFSGRQFSNSRSEMNVSTLELGDSALYLCASRDPGGGEAFFGQGTRLTVV.

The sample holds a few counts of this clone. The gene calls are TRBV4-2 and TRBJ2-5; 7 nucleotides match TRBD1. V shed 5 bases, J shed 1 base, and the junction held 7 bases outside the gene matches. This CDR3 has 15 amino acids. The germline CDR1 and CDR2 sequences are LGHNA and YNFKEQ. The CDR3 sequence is CASSRTWTGQETQYF. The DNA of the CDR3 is TGTGCCAGCAGCAGAACCTGGACAGGCCAAGAGACCCAGTACTTC.

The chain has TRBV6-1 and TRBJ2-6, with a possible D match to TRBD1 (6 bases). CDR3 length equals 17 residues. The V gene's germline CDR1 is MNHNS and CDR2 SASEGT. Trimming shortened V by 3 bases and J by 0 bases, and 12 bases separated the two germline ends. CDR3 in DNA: TGTGCCAGCAGTGACTTGACAGGTTCCTCTGGGGCCAACGTCCTGACTTTC. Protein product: CASSDLTGSSGANVLTF.

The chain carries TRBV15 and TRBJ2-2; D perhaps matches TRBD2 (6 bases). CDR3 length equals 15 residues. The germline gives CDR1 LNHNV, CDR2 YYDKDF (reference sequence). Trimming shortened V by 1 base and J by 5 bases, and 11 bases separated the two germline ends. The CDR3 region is CATSRAGGRTGELFF. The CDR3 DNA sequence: TGTGCCACCAGCAGAGCAGGTGGGAGGACCGGGGAGCTGTTTTTT.

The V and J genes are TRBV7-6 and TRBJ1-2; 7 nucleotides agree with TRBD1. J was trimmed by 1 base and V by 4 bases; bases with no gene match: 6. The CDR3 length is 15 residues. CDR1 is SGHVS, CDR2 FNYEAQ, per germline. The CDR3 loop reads CASSSGQRINYGYTF. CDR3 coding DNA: TGTGCCAGCAGCTCGGGACAGAGGATTAACTATGGCTACACCTTC.

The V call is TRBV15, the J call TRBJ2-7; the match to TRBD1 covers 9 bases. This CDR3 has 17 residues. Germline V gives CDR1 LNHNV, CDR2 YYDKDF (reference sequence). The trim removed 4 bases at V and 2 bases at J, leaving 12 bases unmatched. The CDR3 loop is CATSTYPTGGSPYEQYF. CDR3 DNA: TGTGCCACCAGCACCTACCCGACAGGGGGTAGCCCCTACGAGCAGTACTTC.

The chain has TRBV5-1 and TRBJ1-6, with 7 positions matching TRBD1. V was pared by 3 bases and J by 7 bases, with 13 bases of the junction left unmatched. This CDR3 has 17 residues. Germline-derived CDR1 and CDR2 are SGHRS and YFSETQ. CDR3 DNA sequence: TGCGCCAGCAGCTGGGCCCTATTTTCGGGACAGAATTCACCCCTCCACTTT. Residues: CASSWALFSGQNSPLHF.

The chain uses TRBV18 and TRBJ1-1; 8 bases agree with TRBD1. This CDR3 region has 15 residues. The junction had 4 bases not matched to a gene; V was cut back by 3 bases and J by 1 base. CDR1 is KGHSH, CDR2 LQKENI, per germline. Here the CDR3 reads CASSPQTGANTEAFF. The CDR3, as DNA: TGTGCCAGCTCACCGCAGACAGGGGCGAACACTGAAGCTTTCTTT.

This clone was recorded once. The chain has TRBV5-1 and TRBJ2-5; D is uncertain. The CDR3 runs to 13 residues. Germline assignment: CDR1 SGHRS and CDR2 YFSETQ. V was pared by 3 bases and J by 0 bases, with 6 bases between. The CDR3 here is CASSWQDQETQYF. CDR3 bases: TGCGCCAGCAGCTGGCAGGACCAAGAGACCCAGTACTTC.

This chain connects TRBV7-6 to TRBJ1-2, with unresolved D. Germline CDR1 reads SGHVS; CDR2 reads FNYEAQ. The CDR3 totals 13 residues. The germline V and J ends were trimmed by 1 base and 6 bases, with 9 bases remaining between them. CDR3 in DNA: TGTGCCAGCAGCTTAGAGGCGGAGAATGGCTACACCTTC. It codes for CASSLEAENGYTF.

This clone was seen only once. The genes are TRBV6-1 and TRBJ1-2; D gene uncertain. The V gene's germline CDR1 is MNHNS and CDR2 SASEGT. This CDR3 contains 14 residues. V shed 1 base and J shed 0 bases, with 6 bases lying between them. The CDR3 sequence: CASSEERANYGYTF. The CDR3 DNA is TGTGCCAGCAGTGAAGAACGGGCTAACTATGGCTACACCTTC.

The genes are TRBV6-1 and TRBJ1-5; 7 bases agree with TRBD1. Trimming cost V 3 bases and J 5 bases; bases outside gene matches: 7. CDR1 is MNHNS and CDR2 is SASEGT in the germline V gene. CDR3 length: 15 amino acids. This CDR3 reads CASSETDRVYQPQHF. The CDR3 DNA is TGTGCCAGCAGTGAGACCGACAGGGTATATCAGCCCCAGCATTTT.